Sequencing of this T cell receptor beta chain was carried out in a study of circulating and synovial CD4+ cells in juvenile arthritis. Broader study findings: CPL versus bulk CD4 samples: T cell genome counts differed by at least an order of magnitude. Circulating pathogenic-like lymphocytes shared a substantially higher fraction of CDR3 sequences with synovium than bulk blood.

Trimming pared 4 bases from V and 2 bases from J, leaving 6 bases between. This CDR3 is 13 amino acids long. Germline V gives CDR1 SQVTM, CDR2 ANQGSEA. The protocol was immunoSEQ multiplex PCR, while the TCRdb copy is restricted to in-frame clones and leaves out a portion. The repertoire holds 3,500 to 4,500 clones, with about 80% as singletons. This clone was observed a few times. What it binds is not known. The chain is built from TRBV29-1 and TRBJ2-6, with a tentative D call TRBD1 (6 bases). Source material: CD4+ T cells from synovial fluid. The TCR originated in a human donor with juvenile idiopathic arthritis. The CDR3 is CSVAGAGANVLTF. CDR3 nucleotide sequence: TGCAGCGTTGCAGGGGCTGGGGCCAACGTCCTGACTTTC. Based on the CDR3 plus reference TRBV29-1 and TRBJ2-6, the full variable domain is SAVISQKPSRDICQRGTSLTIQCQVDSQVTMMFWYRQQPGQSLTLIATANQGSEATYESGFVIDKFPISRPNLTFSTLTVSNMSPEDSSIYLCSVAGAGANVLTFGAGSRLTVL.